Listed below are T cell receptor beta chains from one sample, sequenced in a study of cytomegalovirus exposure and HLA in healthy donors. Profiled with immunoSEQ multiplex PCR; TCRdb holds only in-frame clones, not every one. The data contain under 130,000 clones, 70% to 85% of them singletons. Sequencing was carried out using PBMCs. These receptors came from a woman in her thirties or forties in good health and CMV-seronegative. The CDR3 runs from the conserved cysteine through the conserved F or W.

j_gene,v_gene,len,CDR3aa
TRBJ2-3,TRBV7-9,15,CASSPREGHTDTQYF
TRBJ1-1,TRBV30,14,CAWSVLPLNTEAFF
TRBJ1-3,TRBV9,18,CASSVGGGPILSGNTIYF
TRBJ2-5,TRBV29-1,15,CSVEFSGGARETQYF
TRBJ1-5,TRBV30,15,CAWSSNKGGNQPQHF
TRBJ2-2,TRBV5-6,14,CASSSVVYTGELFF
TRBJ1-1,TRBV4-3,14,CASSQEGGRTEAFF
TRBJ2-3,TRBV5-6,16,CASSRTPGQGRDTQYF
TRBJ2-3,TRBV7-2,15,CASSLGGAEGDTQYF
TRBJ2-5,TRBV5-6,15,CASSLVKGAWETQYF
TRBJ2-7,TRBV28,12,CASSPPRYEQYF
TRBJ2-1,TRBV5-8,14,CASSLGTGGYEQFF
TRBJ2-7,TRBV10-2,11,CASRDSYEQYF
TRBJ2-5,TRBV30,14,CAWSIAGVQETQYF
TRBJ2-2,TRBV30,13,CAWSSGLPSELFF
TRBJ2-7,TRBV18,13,CASAPGTGREQYF
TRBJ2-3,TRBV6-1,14,CASRVAGLADTQYF
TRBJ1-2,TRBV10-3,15,CAISDGTSEDSGYTF
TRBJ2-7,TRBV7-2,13,CASSVKTGYEQYF
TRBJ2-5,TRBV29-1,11,CSVEPGETQYF
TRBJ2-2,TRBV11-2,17,CASSLLSGEVWGGELFF
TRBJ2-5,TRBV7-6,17,CASRLTHGLAVQETQYF
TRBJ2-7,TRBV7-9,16,CASSFKERGNSYEQYF
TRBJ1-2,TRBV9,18,CASHVILGGTGTNYGYTF
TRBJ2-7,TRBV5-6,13,CASDGRGSYEQYF
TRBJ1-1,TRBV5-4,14,CASSLDRGNTEAFF
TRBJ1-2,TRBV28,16,CASIHWGDRSDYGYTF
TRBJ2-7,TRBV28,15,CASSLPGLSSYEQYF
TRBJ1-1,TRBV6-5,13,CASSIRDRPEAFF
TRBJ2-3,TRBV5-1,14,CASSPGLSTDTQYF
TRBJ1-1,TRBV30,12,CAWSRTANEAFF
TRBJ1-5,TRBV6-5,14,CASSYLYSNQPQHF
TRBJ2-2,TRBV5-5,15,CASSLSTGSTGELFF
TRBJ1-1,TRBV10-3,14,CAISTGGKDTEAFF
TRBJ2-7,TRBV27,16,CASSGALRQGAYEQYF
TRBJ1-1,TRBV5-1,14,CASSPDPRDTEAFF
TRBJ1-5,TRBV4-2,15,CASSHEDRGNQPQHF
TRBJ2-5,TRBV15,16,CATSREDRVIPQTQYF
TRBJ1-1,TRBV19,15,CASTLGGGDHTEAFF
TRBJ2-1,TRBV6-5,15,CASSRLAGGYNEQFF
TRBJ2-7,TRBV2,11,CASSLTYEQYF
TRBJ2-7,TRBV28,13,CAIFGTDNYEQYF
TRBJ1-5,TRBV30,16,CAWSVGAGVLNQPQHF
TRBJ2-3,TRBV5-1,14,CASAGGRGTDTQYF
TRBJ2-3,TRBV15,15,CATSRTRQSTDTQYF
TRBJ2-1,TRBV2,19,CASSEALFSGEISYNEQFF
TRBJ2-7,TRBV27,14,CASRSLAGNREQYF
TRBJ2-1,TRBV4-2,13,CASSRVLSGEQFF
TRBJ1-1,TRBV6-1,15,CASSGGQGANTEAFF
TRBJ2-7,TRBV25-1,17,CASSESTAPGSHYEQYF
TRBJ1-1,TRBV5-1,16,CASSLGHLPANTEAFF
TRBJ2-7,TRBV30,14,CAWSSGDGTYEQYF